The sequence of this T cell receptor beta chain was determined in a study of blood T cell dynamics during melanoma immunotherapy. Looked up from germline, CDR1 is PRHDT and CDR2 is FYEKMQ (reference sequence). This CDR3 spans 17 amino acids. The ends were cut back, 1 base at V and 0 bases at J, with 14 bases in the middle. This sample's time point: pre-treatment baseline. Sampling occurred pretreatment (T0) and at week 3 (W3), after cycle one of checkpoint blockade. At 12 weeks after first infusion, RECIST 1.1 defined response for most patients. DNA loading was fixed at about 340 ng for all bulk PBMC samples. Generated by immunoSEQ multiplex PCR, the TCRdb table keeps only in-frame clones and is missing some. The sample includes fewer than 25,000 clones, roughly 86% seen only once; the top ten take roughly 1.1%.

This sequence was found in a human donor with melanoma. V usage is TRBV13 and J usage is TRBJ2-3; D might be TRBD1 or TRBD2, each matching 6 bases. The sample consisted of blood, taken from a patient treated with checkpoint blockade. The CDR3 sequence is CASSLATGRPSTDTQYF. CDR3 DNA: TGTGCCAGCAGCTTAGCCACAGGGAGGCCGAGCACAGATACGCAGTATTTT. The complete variable domain, with remaining parts taken from reference TRBV13 and TRBJ2-3, reads AAGVIQSPRHLIKEKRETATLKCYPIPRHDTVYWYQQGPGQDPQFLISFYEKMQSDKGSIPDRFSAQQFSDYHSELNMSSLELGDSALYFCASSLATGRPSTDTQYFGPGTRLTVL.